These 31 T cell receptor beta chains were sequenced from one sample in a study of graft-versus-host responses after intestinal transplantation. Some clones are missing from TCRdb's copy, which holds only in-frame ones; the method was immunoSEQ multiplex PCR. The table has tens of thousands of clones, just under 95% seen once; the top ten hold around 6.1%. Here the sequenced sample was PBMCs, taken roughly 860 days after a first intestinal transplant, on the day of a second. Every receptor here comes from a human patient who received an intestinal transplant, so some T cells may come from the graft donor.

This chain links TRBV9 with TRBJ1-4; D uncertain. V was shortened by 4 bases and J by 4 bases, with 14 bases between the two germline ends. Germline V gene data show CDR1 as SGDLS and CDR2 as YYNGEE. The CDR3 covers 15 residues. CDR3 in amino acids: CASSSEGDLNEKLFF. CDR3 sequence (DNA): TGTGCCAGCAGCTCAGAGGGAGACCTTAATGAAAAACTGTTTTTT. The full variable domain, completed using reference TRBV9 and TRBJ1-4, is DSGVTQTPKHLITATGQRVTLRCSPRSGDLSVYWYQQSLDQGLQFLIQYYNGEERAKGNILERFSAQQFPDLHSELNLSSLELGDSALYFCASSSEGDLNEKLFFGSGTQLSVL.

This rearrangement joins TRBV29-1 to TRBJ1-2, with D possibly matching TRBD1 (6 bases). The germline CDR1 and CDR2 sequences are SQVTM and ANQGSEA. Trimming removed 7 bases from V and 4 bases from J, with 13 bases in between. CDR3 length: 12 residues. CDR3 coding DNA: TGCAGCGGGGGGCTTGGCGCCTATGGCTACACCTTC. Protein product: CSGGLGAYGYTF.

The CDR3 is CATLEGASGQPQHF. CDR3 nucleotides: TGTGCCACCCTGGAGGGGGCCAGCGGTCAGCCCCAGCATTTT. The J gene is TRBJ1-5, the V gene TRBV6-1, with 7 positions matching TRBD1. The CDR3 extends over 14 amino acids. Per germline, CDR1 MNHNS and CDR2 SASEGT. After removal of 10 bases from V and 6 bases from J, the junction contained 12 bases not matched to a gene.

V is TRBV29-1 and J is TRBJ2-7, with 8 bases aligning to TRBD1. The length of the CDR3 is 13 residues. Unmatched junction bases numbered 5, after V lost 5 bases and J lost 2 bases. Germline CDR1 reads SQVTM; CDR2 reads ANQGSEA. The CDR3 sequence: CSVQTGGTYEQYF. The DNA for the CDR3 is TGCAGCGTTCAAACAGGGGGAACCTACGAGCAGTACTTC.

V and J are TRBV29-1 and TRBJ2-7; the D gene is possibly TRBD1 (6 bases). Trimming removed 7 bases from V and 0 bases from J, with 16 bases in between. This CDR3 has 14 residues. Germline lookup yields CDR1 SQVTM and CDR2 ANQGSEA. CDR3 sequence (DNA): TGCAGCGCCGTGACAGGCCAGAGCTCCTACGAGCAGTACTTC. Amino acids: CSAVTGQSSYEQYF.

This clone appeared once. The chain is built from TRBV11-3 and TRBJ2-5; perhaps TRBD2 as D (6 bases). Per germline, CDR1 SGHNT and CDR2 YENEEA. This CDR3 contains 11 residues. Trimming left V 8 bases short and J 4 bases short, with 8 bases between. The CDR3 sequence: CASQGGETQYF. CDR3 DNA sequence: TGTGCCAGCCAGGGAGGAGAGACCCAGTACTTC. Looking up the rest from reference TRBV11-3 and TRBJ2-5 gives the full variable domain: EAGVVQSPRYKIIEKKQPVAFWCNPISGHNTLYWYLQNLGQGPELLIRYENEEAVDDSQLPKDRFSAERLKGVDSTLKIQPAELGDSAVYLCASQGGETQYFGPGTRLLVL.

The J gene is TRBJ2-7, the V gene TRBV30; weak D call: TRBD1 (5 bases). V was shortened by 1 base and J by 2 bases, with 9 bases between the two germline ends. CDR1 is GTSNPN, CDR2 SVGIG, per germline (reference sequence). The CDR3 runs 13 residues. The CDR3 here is CAWSGTTTYEQYF. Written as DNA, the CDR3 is TGTGCCTGGAGTGGGACAACTACCTACGAGCAGTACTTC. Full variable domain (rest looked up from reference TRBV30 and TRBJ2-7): SQTIHQWPATLVQPVGSPLSLECTVEGTSNPNLYWYRQAAGRGLQLLFYSVGIGQISSEVPQNLSASRPQDRQFILSSKKLLLSDSGFYLCAWSGTTTYEQYFGPGTRLTVT.

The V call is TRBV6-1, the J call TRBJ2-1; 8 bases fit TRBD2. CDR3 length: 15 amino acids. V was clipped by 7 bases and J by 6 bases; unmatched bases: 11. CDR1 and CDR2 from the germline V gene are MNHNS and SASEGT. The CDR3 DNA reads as TGTGCCAGCAATACCGGGACTAGATCTTTCAATGAGCAGTTCTTC. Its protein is CASNTGTRSFNEQFF.

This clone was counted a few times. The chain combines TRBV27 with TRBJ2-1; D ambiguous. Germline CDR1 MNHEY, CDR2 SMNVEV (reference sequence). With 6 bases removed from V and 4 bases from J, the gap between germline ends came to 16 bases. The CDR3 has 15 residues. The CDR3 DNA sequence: TGTGCCAGCAGGGTAGACACCGCGGTTTACAATGAGCAGTTCTTC. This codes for CASRVDTAVYNEQFF.

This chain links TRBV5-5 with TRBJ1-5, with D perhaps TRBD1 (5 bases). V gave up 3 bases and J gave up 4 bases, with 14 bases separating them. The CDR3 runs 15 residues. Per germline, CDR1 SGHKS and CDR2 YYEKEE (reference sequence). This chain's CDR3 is CASSSGTAPNQPQHF. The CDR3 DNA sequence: TGTGCCAGCAGCTCGGGGACGGCCCCTAATCAGCCCCAGCATTTT.

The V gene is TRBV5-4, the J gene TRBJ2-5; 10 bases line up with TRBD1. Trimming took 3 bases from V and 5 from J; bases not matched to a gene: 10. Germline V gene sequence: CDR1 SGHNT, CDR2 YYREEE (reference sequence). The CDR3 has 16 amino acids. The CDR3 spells CASSWGTGVLRETQYF. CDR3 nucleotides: TGTGCCAGCAGCTGGGGGACAGGGGTCCTCCGTGAGACCCAGTACTTC.

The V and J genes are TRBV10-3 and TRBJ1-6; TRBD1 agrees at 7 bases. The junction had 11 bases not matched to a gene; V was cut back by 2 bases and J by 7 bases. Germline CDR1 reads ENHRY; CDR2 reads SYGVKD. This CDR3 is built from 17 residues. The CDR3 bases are TGTGCCATCAGTGAGGCCCGAATGGGCAGGGGGAATTCACCCCTCCACTTT. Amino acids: CAISEARMGRGNSPLHF.

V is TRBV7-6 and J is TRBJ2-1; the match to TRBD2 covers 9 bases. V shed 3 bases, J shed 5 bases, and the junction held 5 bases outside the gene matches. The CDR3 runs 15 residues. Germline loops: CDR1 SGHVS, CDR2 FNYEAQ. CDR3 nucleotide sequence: TGTGCCAGCAGCTTCGGGACTAGCCTGAACAATGAGCAGTTCTTC. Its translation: CASSFGTSLNNEQFF.

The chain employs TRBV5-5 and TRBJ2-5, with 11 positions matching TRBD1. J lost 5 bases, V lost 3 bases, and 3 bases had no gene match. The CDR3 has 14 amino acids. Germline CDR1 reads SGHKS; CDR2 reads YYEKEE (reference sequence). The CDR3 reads CASSWTGGTETQYF. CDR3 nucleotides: TGTGCCAGCAGCTGGACAGGGGGCACTGAGACCCAGTACTTC.

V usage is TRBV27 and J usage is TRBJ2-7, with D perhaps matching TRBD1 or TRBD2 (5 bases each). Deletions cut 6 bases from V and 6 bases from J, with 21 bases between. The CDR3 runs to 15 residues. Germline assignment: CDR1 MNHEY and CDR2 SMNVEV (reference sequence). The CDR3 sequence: CASSRGTDLFFEQYF. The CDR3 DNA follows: TGTGCCAGCAGCCGTGGGACGGACCTCTTCTTCGAGCAGTACTTC.

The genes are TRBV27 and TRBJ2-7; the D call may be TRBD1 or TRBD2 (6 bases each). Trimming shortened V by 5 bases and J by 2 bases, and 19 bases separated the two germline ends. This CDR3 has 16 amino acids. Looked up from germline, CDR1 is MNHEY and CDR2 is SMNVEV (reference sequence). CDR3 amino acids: CASSTLQKGGPYEQYF. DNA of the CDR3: TGTGCCAGCAGTACCCTTCAAAAGGGGGGACCCTACGAGCAGTACTTC.

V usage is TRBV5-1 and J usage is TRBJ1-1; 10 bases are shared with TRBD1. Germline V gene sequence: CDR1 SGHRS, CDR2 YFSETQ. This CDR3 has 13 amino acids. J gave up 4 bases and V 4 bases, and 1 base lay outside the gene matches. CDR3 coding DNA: TGCGCCAGCAGCCGGACAGGGGGCACTGAAGCTTTCTTT. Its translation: CASSRTGGTEAFF.

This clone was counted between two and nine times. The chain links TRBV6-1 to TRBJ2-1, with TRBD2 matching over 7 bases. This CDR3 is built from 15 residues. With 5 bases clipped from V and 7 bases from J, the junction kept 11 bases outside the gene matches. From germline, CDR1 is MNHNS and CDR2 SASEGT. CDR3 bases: TGTGCCAGCAGTCCAAGAACGGGGGGAGGGAATGAGCAGTTCTTC. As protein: CASSPRTGGGNEQFF.

The CDR3 sequence: CASSVGHNQETQYF. The DNA for the CDR3 is TGTGCCAGCAGCGTAGGACATAACCAAGAGACCCAGTACTTC. J is TRBJ2-5 and V is TRBV9; D is uncertain. Germline CDR1 reads SGDLS; CDR2 reads YYNGEE. V lost 0 bases and J lost 0, with 6 bases in between. This CDR3 is 14 amino acids long.

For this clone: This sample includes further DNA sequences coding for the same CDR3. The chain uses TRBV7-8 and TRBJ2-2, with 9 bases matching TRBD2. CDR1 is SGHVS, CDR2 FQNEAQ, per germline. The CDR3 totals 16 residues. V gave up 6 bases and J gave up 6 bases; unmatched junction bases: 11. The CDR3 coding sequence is TGTGCCAGCAGACCGACCCCGGCGGGAGGGTCCGGGGAGCTGTTTTTT. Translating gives CASRPTPAGGSGELFF.

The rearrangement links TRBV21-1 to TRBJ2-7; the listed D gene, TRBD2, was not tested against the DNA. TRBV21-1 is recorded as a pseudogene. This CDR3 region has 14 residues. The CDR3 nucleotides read TGTGCCAGCAGCCGGGGACTAGATGGCTACGAGCAGTACTTC. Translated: CASSRGLDGYEQYF.

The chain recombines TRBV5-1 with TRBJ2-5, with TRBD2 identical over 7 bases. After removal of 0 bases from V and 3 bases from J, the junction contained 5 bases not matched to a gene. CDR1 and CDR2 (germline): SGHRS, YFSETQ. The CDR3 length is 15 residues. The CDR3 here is CASSLGLATEETQYF. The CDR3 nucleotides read TGCGCCAGCAGCTTGGGACTAGCAACAGAAGAGACCCAGTACTTC. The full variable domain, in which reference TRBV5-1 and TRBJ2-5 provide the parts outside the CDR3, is KAGVTQTPRYLIKTRGQQVTLSCSPISGHRSVSWYQQTPGQGLQFLFEYFSETQRNKGNFPGRFSGRQFSNSRSEMNVSTLELGDSALYLCASSLGLATEETQYFGPGTRLLVL.

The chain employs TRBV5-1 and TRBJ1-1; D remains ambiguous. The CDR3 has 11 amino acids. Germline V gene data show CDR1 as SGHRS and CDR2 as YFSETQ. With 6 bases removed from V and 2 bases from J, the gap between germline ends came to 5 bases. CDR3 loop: CASIGNTEAFF. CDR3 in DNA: TGCGCCAGCATCGGCAACACTGAAGCTTTCTTT. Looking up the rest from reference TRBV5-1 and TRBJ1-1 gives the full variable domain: KAGVTQTPRYLIKTRGQQVTLSCSPISGHRSVSWYQQTPGQGLQFLFEYFSETQRNKGNFPGRFSGRQFSNSRSEMNVSTLELGDSALYLCASIGNTEAFFGQGTRLTVV.

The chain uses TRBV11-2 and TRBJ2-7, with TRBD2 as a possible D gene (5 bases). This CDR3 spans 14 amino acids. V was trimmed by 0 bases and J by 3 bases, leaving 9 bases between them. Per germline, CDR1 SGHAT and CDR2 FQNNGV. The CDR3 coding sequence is TGTGCCAGCAGCTTAGAAGAGGGAAGCTACGAGCAGTACTTC. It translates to CASSLEEGSYEQYF.

DNA of the CDR3: TGTGCCAGCAGCTTACAGGGGACGGTGAACGAGCAGTACTTC. It is translated as CASSLQGTVNEQYF. The rearrangement uses TRBV7-9 and TRBJ2-7; a weak D match, TRBD1 (6 bases). There are 14 residues in the CDR3. Trimming removed 2 bases at V and 5 bases at J, with 13 bases between. CDR1 is SEHNR and CDR2 is FQNEAQ in the germline V gene (reference sequence).

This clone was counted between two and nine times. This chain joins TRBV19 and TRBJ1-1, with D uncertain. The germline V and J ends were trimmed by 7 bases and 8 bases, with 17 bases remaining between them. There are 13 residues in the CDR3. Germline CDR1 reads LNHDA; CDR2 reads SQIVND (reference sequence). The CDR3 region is CASKLVGSGEAFF. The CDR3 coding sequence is TGTGCCAGTAAGTTGGTGGGGTCCGGAGAAGCTTTCTTT.

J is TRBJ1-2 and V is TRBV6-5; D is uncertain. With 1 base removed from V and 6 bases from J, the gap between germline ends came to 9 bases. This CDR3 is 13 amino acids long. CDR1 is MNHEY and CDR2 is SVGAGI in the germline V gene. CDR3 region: CASSYWGPDGYTF. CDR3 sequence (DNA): TGTGCCAGCAGTTACTGGGGTCCGGATGGCTACACCTTC.

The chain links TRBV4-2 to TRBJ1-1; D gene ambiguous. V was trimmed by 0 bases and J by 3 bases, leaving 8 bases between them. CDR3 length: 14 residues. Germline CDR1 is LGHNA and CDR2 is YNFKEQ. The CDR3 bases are TGTGCCAGCAGCCAAGAGGTCTCCGACACTGAAGCTTTCTTT. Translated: CASSQEVSDTEAFF.

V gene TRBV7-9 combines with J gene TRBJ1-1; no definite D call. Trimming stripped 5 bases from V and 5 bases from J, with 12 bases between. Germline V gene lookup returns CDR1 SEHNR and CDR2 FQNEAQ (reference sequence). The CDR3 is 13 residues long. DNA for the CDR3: TGTGCCAGCAGCGACCTTGTCGGGACTGAAGCTTTCTTT. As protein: CASSDLVGTEAFF.

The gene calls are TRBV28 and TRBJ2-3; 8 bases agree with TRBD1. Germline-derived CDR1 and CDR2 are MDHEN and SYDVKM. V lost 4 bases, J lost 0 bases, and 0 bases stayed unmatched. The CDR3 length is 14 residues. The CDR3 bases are TGTGCCAGCAGTTGGACAGGGAGCACAGATACGCAGTATTTT. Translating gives CASSWTGSTDTQYF.

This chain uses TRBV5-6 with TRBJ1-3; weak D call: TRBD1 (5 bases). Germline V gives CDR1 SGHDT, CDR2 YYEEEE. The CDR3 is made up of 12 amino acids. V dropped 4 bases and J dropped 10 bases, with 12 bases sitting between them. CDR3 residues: CASSPGTATIYF. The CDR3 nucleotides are TGTGCCAGCAGCCCCGGGACCGCAACCATATATTTT. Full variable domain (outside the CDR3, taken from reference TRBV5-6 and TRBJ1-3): DAGVTQSPTHLIKTRGQQVTLRCSPKSGHDTVSWYQQALGQGPQFIFQYYEEEERQRGNFPDRFSGHQFPNYSSELNVNALLLGDSALYLCASSPGTATIYFGEGSWLTVV.